Shown below are 5 T cell receptor beta chains from a single sample sequenced in a study of shared clonotypes between healthy human individuals. Sequencing used immunoSEQ multiplex PCR; TCRdb keeps in-frame clones, though not all of them. Of 170,000 or so clones in the sample, approximately 60% were seen once. The sequencing sample was made of memory CD4+ T cells sorted from blood. Subset reported: CD45RA-negative fraction. The origin of the receptors is a man under 40 in good health.

The chain uses TRBV5-5 and TRBJ1-5, with 7 bases fitting TRBD1. Looked up from germline, CDR1 is SGHKS and CDR2 is YYEKEE (reference sequence). The CDR3 covers 14 residues. V lost 0 bases to trimming and J lost 7 bases; unmatched junction nucleotides: 4. This chain's CDR3 is CASSLAQGDQPQHF. The CDR3 coding sequence is TGTGCCAGCAGCTTGGCTCAGGGGGACCAGCCCCAGCATTTT.

The chain is built from TRBV7-2 and TRBJ2-7; 8 bases agree with TRBD1. There are 15 residues in the CDR3. The germline V gene encodes CDR1 SGHTA and CDR2 FQGNSA. Unmatched junction bases numbered 7, after V lost 1 base and J lost 5 bases. This CDR3 is CASSLDQGASDEQYF. CDR3 sequence (DNA): TGTGCCAGCAGCTTAGACCAGGGGGCGTCCGACGAGCAGTACTTC.

This clone was picked up a small number of times. This sequence joins TRBV2 and TRBJ1-2; possibly TRBD1 for D (6 bases). V was shortened by 6 bases and J by 2 bases, with 16 bases between the two germline ends. Germline lookup yields CDR1 SNHLY and CDR2 FYNNEI. The CDR3 extends over 15 amino acids. CDR3 sequence: CASSDNAGHNYGYTF. The DNA of the CDR3 is TGTGCCAGCAGCGACAACGCGGGACACAACTATGGCTACACCTTC.

The chain employs TRBV4-3 and TRBJ1-2; TRBD1 might be the D (5 bases). Germline V gene data show CDR1 as LGHNA and CDR2 as YSLEER. The CDR3 contains 14 residues. Trimming took 4 bases from V and 4 from J, leaving 13 bases between them. The CDR3 loop is CASSLGVPSYGYTF. CDR3 in DNA: TGCGCCAGCAGCCTGGGGGTCCCCTCCTATGGCTACACCTTC.

The gene calls are TRBV7-2 and TRBJ2-1, with D uncertain. V lost 2 bases and J 0 bases, leaving 8 bases between the germline ends. The CDR3 totals 15 residues. Germline CDR1 and CDR2: SGHTA and FQGNSA. The CDR3 spells CASSLFRSSYNEQFF. In DNA form, the CDR3 reads TGTGCCAGCAGCTTATTTAGGAGCTCCTACAATGAGCAGTTCTTC.